This T cell receptor (beta chain) is from a study of OX40 agonist ivuxolimab in advanced cancers. General observations from the study: At doses 0.1 to 3.0 mg/kg, CD4+ and CD8+ clones expanded.

A remark on this clone: Its antigen is not identified.

Profiling relied on immunoSEQ multiplex PCR, and the TCRdb table lists in-frame clones only, not all of them. Among 65,000 or so clones listed, roughly 80% were seen once. Sequenced material: CD4+ or CD8+ T cells sorted from blood, taken in a trial of the OX40 agonist ivuxolimab. The sequence was collected from an adult with an advanced solid tumor such as melanoma, head and neck, liver or kidney cancer.

For the CDR3, the DNA is TGTGCCAGCAGTTTAATAGGGCAGTCTAACTATGGCTACACCTTC. It codes for CASSLIGQSNYGYTF. The rearrangement uses TRBV27 and TRBJ1-2; D uncertain. The CDR3 runs to 15 residues. Germline CDR1 MNHEY, CDR2 SMNVEV (reference sequence). The ends were cut back, 2 bases at V and 0 bases at J, with 10 bases in the middle.